The source of this TCR beta chain is a study of blood T cell repertoires in COVID-19. The assay was immunoSEQ multiplex PCR, and TCRdb's table has in-frame clones only and misses some. Among over 250,000 clones listed, 88% were seen once. This CDR3 has 12 residues. Germline V lookup: CDR1 MNHEY, CDR2 SVGEGT. V lost 6 bases and J 2 bases, leaving 8 bases between the germline ends. This chain links TRBV6-2 or TRBV6-3 with TRBJ2-7; no definite D call. This TCR was recovered from a woman aged 55-69 years in a cohort exposed to, infected with or recovered from COVID-19 (not recorded which). The specimen sequenced was PBMCs or T cells enriched from blood (not recorded which). CDR3 DNA: TGTGCCAGCAGCCAAGAGGCCTACGAGCAGTACTTC. As protein: CASSQEAYEQYF.